The count of the clone carrying this TCR beta chain is one. Its antigen is as yet unknown. The data are from a study of T cell repertoires in cytomegalovirus infection. At the level of the study: The authors used CMV epitopes that were HLA-C-restricted (recently identified) and HLA-B-restricted (well studied). Public TCR beta signature analysis indicated the presence of both CMV infection and matching HLA type.

Study-level findings and limits: Ex vivo responses were dominated by HLA-C-restricted CMV-specific TCR beta clonotypes.

TCRdb itself ran the reads through MiXCR, one entry per CDR3 protein. This repertoire shows 800,000 to 950,000 distinct CDR3 sequences, roughly 33% found once; its top ten account for about an eighth. The V and J ends lost 5 bases and 2 bases respectively, with 15 bases between them. In germline, CDR1 is MNHEY, CDR2 SMNVEV (reference sequence). The CDR3 contains 15 residues. This clonotype was obtained from a human donor in good health (CMV status not recorded). Some clones in this sample may be carry-over from other donors' samples. The sample consisted of cultured CD8+ T cells from PBMCs, taken from culture after CMV antigen stimulation. V usage is TRBV27 and J usage is TRBJ1-2, with D hard to call. The chain's CDR3 is CASSPSGIPNYGYTF. As DNA, the CDR3 is TGTGCCAGCAGTCCATCCGGGATACCCAACTATGGCTACACCTTC.